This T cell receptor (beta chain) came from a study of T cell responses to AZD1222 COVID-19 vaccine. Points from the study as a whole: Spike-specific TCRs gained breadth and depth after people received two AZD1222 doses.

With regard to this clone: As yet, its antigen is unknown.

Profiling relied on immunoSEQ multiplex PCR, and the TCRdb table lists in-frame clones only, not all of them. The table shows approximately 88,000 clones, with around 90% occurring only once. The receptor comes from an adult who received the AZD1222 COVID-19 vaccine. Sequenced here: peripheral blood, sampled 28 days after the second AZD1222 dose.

The CDR3 spells CASRTGGSYNEQFF. The CDR3 DNA reads as TGTGCCAGCAGAACAGGGGGATCCTACAATGAGCAGTTCTTC. The V call is TRBV6-5, the J call TRBJ2-1, with 8 nucleotides matching TRBD1. The CDR3 length is 14 residues. V lost 6 bases and J lost 1; bases outside the gene matches: 2. Germline V gives CDR1 MNHEY, CDR2 SVGAGI.